Sequencing of this T cell receptor beta chain was carried out in a study of shared clonotypes between healthy human individuals. Study conclusions and caveats: Naive CD4 clonotype sharing across a handful of donors was roughly 5%. Non-shared clonotypes had lower generation probabilities than those shared by all four donors.

About this clone itself: The antigen remains unidentified.

Tens of thousands of T cell genomes, or approximately 190 ng DNA, went into the sorted-subset replicate PCRs. Clones were read by immunoSEQ multiplex PCR, and TCRdb kept only the in-frame ones, dropping some. Here the sample spans some 700,000 clones, about 90% being singletons. CD45RO+ cells and CCR7-negative CD45RA+ TemRA cells were combined as CD8 memory. The CDR3 has 10 amino acids. CDR1 and CDR2 from the germline V gene are MNHEY and SVGAGI. V lost 10 bases and J 7 bases, leaving 10 bases between the germline ends. The genes are TRBV6-5 and TRBJ1-2, with D hard to call. The sequence was collected from a young man in good health. Some clones in this sample may be carry-over from other donors' samples. Sequencing used memory CD8+ T cells from PBMCs. Subset given: CD45RO+ cells pooled with CCR7-negative TemRA cells. The CDR3 sequence: CATKGAGYTF. CDR3 in DNA: TGTGCCACCAAGGGTGCTGGCTACACCTTC.